This TCR beta chain was retrieved from a study of Graves' ophthalmopathy and Graves' hyperthyroidism. Study summary: Hyperthyroidism qualified as stable when ophthalmopathy did not develop within 18 months of follow-up.

A note on this clonotype: Its matching antigen is unknown.

Transcripts of RNA were the source for amplifying TCR beta CDR3 regions. First-round RT-PCR employed HTBI primers, with a second-round multiplex PCR after it. TCRdb independently ran MiXCR on the multiplex PCR reads; one entry per CDR3 protein. This table holds about 500,000 distinct CDR3 sequences, less than 45% found once. Germline-derived CDR1 and CDR2 are DFQATT and SNEGSKA (reference sequence). CDR3 length: 15 amino acids. The V segment lost 4 bases and the J segment 1 base; nucleotides outside the gene matches: 9. Study results and limitations: Sensitivity reached 85% to 90% and specificity about 81% for a 13-signature model separating ophthalmopathy from stable hyperthyroidism. It was with roughly 71% sensitivity and just under 75% specificity that the model predicted ophthalmopathy progression.

This chain uses TRBV20-1 with TRBJ2-7; 8 positions match TRBD1. Input material: peripheral blood or thyroid tissue (not recorded which). The origin of this receptor is an adult man with Graves' hyperthyroidism. CDR3 in amino acids: CSANRQGTLSYEQYF. The CDR3 coding sequence is TGCAGTGCTAATCGACAGGGGACGTTATCCTACGAGCAGTACTTC.